This is a list of T cell receptor beta chains from one sample in a study of response to subunit inactivated influenza vaccine. Via MiXCR, TCRdb re-called the RT-PCR reads, giving one row per CDR3 protein. The sample lists hundreds of thousands of distinct CDR3 sequences, around 20% occurring once. Sequencing used PBMCs from blood, obtained around 5 days after vaccination. The receptor source for this set is a man aged 45-65 years who received an inactivated influenza vaccine. The CDR3 runs from the conserved cysteine through the conserved F or W. The D gene is left open where the match is weak. The listing skips clone size in some rows; elsewhere it reads once, few, many or a size class.

>TRBV20-1|TRBD1|TRBJ1-5|few
TGCAGTGCTAGACAAATCGACAGGGATGAGCAGCCCCAGCATTTT
CSARQIDRDEQPQHF
>TRBV7-9|-|TRBJ2-1|-
TGTGCCAGCAGCGAAGGCTTTTCCGCCAACAATGAGCAGTTCTTC
CASSEGFSANNEQFF
>TRBV12-3/TRBV12-4|-|TRBJ1-2|few
TGTGCCAGCAGTCCAGGGTTGATAGGCTACACCTTC
CASSPGLIGYTF
>TRBV6-5|-|TRBJ2-1|-
TGTGCCATCAGTTACGTCTGGTTAGGGATCGATGAGCAGTTCTTC
CAISYVWLGIDEQFF
>TRBV20-1|TRBD1|TRBJ2-7|few
TGCAGTGCGAGGGGACAGAGTAGCTCCTACGAGCAGTACTTC
CSARGQSSSYEQYF
>TRBV10-3|TRBD1|TRBJ2-3|few
TGTGCCATCAGGGAAAACAGGGGCGATGATACGCAGTATTTT
CAIRENRGDDTQYF
>TRBV12-3/TRBV12-4|-|TRBJ1-6|many
TGTGCCAGCAGCCTAGGCGGCAGGGTAGACTCACCCCTCCACTTT
CASSLGGRVDSPLHF
>TRBV15|-|TRBJ2-3|-
TGTGCCACCAGCTTCCGTCAGATCACAGATACGCAGTATTTT
CATSFRQITDTQYF
>TRBV21-1|-|TRBJ2-5|few
TGTGCCAGCAGCATCCCGAAGGAGACCCAGTACTTC
CASSIPKETQYF
>TRBV5-1|-|TRBJ1-6|-
TGCGCCTCAGCAAGTCACGGCTATAATTCACCCCTCCACTTT
CASASHGYNSPLHF
>TRBV29-1|-|TRBJ2-3|many
TGCAGCGTTGCGATTGGACCAGATACGCAGTATTTT
CSVAIGPDTQYF
>TRBV20-1|TRBD2|TRBJ2-5|-
TGCAGTGCTCTCACTAGCGGGAGAGGAGAAGGAGGGGAGACCCAGTACTTC
CSALTSGRGEGGETQYF
>TRBV6-2/TRBV6-3|-|TRBJ2-7|-
TGTGCCAGCAGTTACTCCGAGGGCACAACGAGAAGAAGGTACGAGCAGTACTTC
CASSYSEGTTRRRYEQYF
>TRBV4-2|TRBD2|TRBJ2-7|once
TGTGCCAGCAGCCAGTCGGGGGGAAGCTCCTACGAGCAGTACTTC
CASSQSGGSSYEQYF
>TRBV20-1|-|TRBJ1-2|-
TGCAGTGCTAGAGATCCCGATTCCTATGGCTACACCTTC
CSARDPDSYGYTF
>TRBV10-3|TRBD1|TRBJ2-3|few
TGTGCCATCAAGAGAGGACAGGATGGGTCTACAGATACGCAGTATTTT
CAIKRGQDGSTDTQYF
>TRBV5-1|TRBD1|TRBJ2-5|-
TGCGCCAGCAGAAGAGAAACAGGGGTCCAAGAGACCCAGTACTTC
CASRRETGVQETQYF
>TRBV7-2|TRBD1|TRBJ1-1|-
TGTGCCAGCAGCTTAGCGCTTAGGGGGCGGAAGCACACTGAAGCTTTCTTT
CASSLALRGRKHTEAFF
>TRBV3-1|-|TRBJ2-7|-
TGTGCCAGCAGCCTTACGGGACCGGTCTACGAGCAGTACTTC
CASSLTGPVYEQYF
>TRBV20-1|TRBD2|TRBJ2-1|few
TGCAGTGCTAGCGACCCGGGACTAGTGGATGAGCAGTTCTTC
CSASDPGLVDEQFF
>TRBV9|-|TRBJ2-3|many
TGTGCCAGCAGCGTAGGTCAGGGAGATACGCAGTATTTT
CASSVGQGDTQYF
>TRBV20-1|TRBD2|TRBJ2-3|-
TGCAGTGCTCTTCGGACTAGCGGGTCAACCACAGATACGCAGTATTTT
CSALRTSGSTTDTQYF
>TRBV24-1|TRBD2|TRBJ2-1|few
TGTGCCACCAGTGATTTGCAGGCTAGCGGGGGCTTAAGCTCGGTCAATGAGCAGTTCTTC
CATSDLQASGGLSSVNEQFF
>TRBV5-1|-|TRBJ2-3|-
TGCGCCAGCAGCGGGGAAGGTTATACGCAGTATTTT
CASSGEGYTQYF
>TRBV4-1|-|TRBJ2-2|-
TGCGCCAGCAGCTCCCCGGGTTCGAACACCGGGGAGCTGTTTTTT
CASSSPGSNTGELFF
>TRBV6-2/TRBV6-3|-|TRBJ2-1|many
TGTGCCAGCAGAGGAAGTGTATCGGGCCAGTACAATGAGCAGTTCTTC
CASRGSVSGQYNEQFF
>TRBV6-1|-|TRBJ2-1|-
TGTGCCAGCAGCGAGGGGGTAGACGCCTACAATGAGCAGTTCTTC
CASSEGVDAYNEQFF
>TRBV28|TRBD2|TRBJ2-1|few
TGTGCCAGCAGATCGGGACTAGCGGGGGCATATGAGCAGTTCTTC
CASRSGLAGAYEQFF
>TRBV7-9|-|TRBJ2-7|few
TGTGCCAGCAGCTTAGAGGCAGGGCGGCGCGAGCAGTACTTC
CASSLEAGRREQYF
>TRBV7-2|TRBD1|TRBJ2-4|-
TGTGCCAGCAGCTTTTCAGGGGGCGCGTTGGACATTCAGTACTTC
CASSFSGGALDIQYF
>TRBV29-1|TRBD1|TRBJ2-7|few
TGCAGCGTTGAAGATCCACGGACAGGACCGTACGAGCAGTACTTC
CSVEDPRTGPYEQYF
>TRBV12-3/TRBV12-4|-|TRBJ2-2|-
TGTGCCAGCAGTTTAGCGAGGTCCGTCGGGGAGCTGCTTTTT
CASSLARSVGELLF
>TRBV10-3|-|TRBJ2-2|-
TGTGCCATCAGTGAGTCTCGGGACGGGACCGGGGAGCTGTTTTTT
CAISESRDGTGELFF
>TRBV11-2|-|TRBJ1-1|few
TGTGCCAGCAGCGCCGTCGCGTGGGGGACTGAAGCTTTCTTT
CASSAVAWGTEAFF
>TRBV5-1|-|TRBJ2-7|-
TGCGCCAGCAGCTTGAAAACAACCTGGGGCTACGAGCAGTACTTC
CASSLKTTWGYEQYF
>TRBV11-2|-|TRBJ1-6|few
TGTGCCAGCAGCTTAGAGTGGCTCTCACCAACCTATAATTCACCCCTCCACTTT
CASSLEWLSPTYNSPLHF
>TRBV12-3/TRBV12-4|TRBD2|TRBJ2-1|many
TGTGCCAGCAGTTTGGGGCTAGCGGGGGGTATTGAGCAGTTCTTC
CASSLGLAGGIEQFF
>TRBV4-1|TRBD2|TRBJ2-3|-
TGCGCCAGCAGCCAAGCCCAGGTGCGGGGGGGCCTAGCAGATACGCAGTATTTT
CASSQAQVRGGLADTQYF
>TRBV27|TRBD2|TRBJ2-1|few
TGTGCCAGCAGCGCTTATTTAGCGGGAGGGACCTACAATGAGCAGTTCTTC
CASSAYLAGGTYNEQFF
>TRBV11-1|TRBD1|TRBJ2-7|-
TGTGCCAGCAGTTCGAGACAGGGGGCAGGGGAGGCTATCTACGAGCAGTACTTC
CASSSRQGAGEAIYEQYF
>TRBV10-3|-|TRBJ1-2|-
TGTGCCATCAGTGAGTCGATGGGAAACTATGGCTACACCTTC
CAISESMGNYGYTF
>TRBV7-7|TRBD1|TRBJ2-1|many
TGTGCTAGCAGCAGACAGGGGAACTACAATGAGCAGTTCTTC
CASSRQGNYNEQFF
>TRBV7-2|-|TRBJ1-1|few
TGTGCCAGCAGGCGGACGGCTTCGAACACTGAAGCTTTCTTT
CASRRTASNTEAFF
>TRBV9|TRBD2|TRBJ2-1|-
TGTGCCAGCAGCGAGCCAATCGGCGGGGGGGCCAATGAGCAGTTCTTC
CASSEPIGGGANEQFF
>TRBV12-3/TRBV12-4|TRBD2|TRBJ2-1|many
TGTGCCAGCAGCCCGACTAGCGGGGGGCCCTATGAGCAGTTCTTC
CASSPTSGGPYEQFF
>TRBV5-1|TRBD1|TRBJ2-1|few
TGCGCCAGCAGGGAGGGACAGGGAGTCTACAATGAGCAGTTCTTC
CASREGQGVYNEQFF
>TRBV20-1|TRBD1|TRBJ2-7|few
TGCAGTGCCTCGCAGGGGGCACGTTCCTACGAGCAGTACTTC
CSASQGARSYEQYF
>TRBV12-3/TRBV12-4|TRBD1|TRBJ2-7|few
TGTGCCAGCAGGGGACAGGGGGGCTTCTACGAGCAGTACTTC
CASRGQGGFYEQYF
>TRBV7-9|-|TRBJ2-3|-
TGTGCCAGCAGCGCGCGGGGGCTCACAGATACGCAGTATTTT
CASSARGLTDTQYF
>TRBV6-2/TRBV6-3|-|TRBJ2-7|-
TGTGCCAGCACTAGCATAACGGACACCTACGAGCAGTACTTC
CASTSITDTYEQYF